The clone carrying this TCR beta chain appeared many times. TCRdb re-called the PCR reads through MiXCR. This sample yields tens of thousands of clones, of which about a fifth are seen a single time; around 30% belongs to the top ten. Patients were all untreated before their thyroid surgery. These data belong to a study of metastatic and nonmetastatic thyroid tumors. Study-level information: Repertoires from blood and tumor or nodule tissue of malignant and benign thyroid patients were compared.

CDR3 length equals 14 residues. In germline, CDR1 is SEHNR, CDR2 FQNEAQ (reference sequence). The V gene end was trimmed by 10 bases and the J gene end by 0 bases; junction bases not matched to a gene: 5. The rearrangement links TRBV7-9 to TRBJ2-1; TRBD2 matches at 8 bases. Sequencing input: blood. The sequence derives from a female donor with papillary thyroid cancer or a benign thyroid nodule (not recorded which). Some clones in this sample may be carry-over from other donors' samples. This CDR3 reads CATQLAASYNEQFF. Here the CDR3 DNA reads TGTGCCACCCAACTAGCGGCCTCCTACAATGAGCAGTTCTTC.